This T cell receptor beta chain was observed in a study of T cells in Graves' hyperthyroidism and ophthalmopathy. Whole-study results and caveats: The blood repertoire included most of the expanded thyroid clonotypes above 0.001.

This clonotype was picked up a small number of times. Its antigen is still unknown. Deletions cut 6 bases from V and 0 bases from J, with 6 bases between. The germline CDR1 and CDR2 sequences are MNHNS and SASEGT. The CDR3 loop spans 13 amino acids. Amplification targeted TCR beta CDR3 regions from RNA transcripts. First-round RT-PCR with HTBI primers amplified the TCR CDR3 region. A single record per CDR3 protein comes from TCRdb applying MiXCR to the multiplex PCR reads. The sample holds 280,000 or so distinct CDR3 sequences, less than 30% seen once. Hyperthyroidism in the patients, aged 18 to 65, was newly diagnosed and under 2 months in duration. The study excluded patients with uncontrolled infection, other autoimmune disease, pregnancy or lactation.

The source material was blood. This receptor was taken from a man between 35 and 55 years old with Graves' hyperthyroidism that later progressed to Graves' ophthalmopathy. The rearrangement joins TRBV6-1 to TRBJ1-5, with D uncertain. The CDR3 sequence is CASSSNSNQPQHF. The CDR3 DNA reads TGTGCCAGCAGCTCCAATAGCAATCAGCCCCAGCATTTT.